The next 25 T cell receptor beta chains were all read from a single sample in a study of cytomegalovirus exposure and HLA in healthy donors (dated by TCRdb to 2017 to 2019). The library came from the immunoSEQ multiplex PCR assay. For the multiplex PCR, a mixture combining 60 forward primers for TCR Vbeta segments and 13 reverse primers for TCR Jbeta segments was used. Not all clones reach the TCRdb copy of this immuneACCESS table, which keeps in-frame sequences only. Checked studies attribute under half of the gap to unresolved V genes and leave the rest unexplained. The table for this sample lists about 190,000 clones; approximately 87% of them were counted only once. Clones ranked in the top ten supply 1.3% of the sample. Input material: PBMCs. Receptors were obtained from a young man in good health and CMV-seronegative.

This clone was observed once. The rearrangement links TRBV7-9 to TRBJ2-5, with 7 bases fitting TRBD2. Per germline, CDR1 SEHNR and CDR2 FQNEAQ (reference sequence). This CDR3 contains 16 residues. V was pared by 5 bases and J by 1 base, with 10 bases of the junction left unmatched. This CDR3 reads CASSRWASGSQETQYF. The CDR3 nucleotides are TGTGCCAGCAGCCGTTGGGCTAGCGGTTCCCAAGAGACCCAGTACTTC.

This sequence joins TRBV11-2 and TRBJ2-7, with 11 bases aligning to TRBD2. CDR1 and CDR2 (germline): SGHAT, FQNNGV. This CDR3 has 15 residues. Trimming at V came to 8 bases and at J to 7 bases, leaving 13 bases not matched to a gene. As DNA, the CDR3 is TGTGCCAGCGCCAAACTACTAGCGGGGGATCGGGAGCAGTACTTC. This encodes CASAKLLAGDREQYF.

The genes are TRBV13 and TRBJ2-7, with 7 bases matching TRBD1. Germline V CDR1 and CDR2: PRHDT, FYEKMQ (reference sequence). Trimming took 6 bases from V and 0 from J; bases not matched to a gene: 11. The CDR3 length is 16 residues. CDR3 sequence reads: CASSHKVRDSSYEQYF. Here the CDR3 DNA reads TGTGCCAGCAGTCATAAAGTCCGGGACAGCTCCTACGAGCAGTACTTC.

The CDR3 region is CASSRTGGTGELFF. In DNA form, the CDR3 reads TGTGCCAGCAGCCGGACAGGGGGTACCGGGGAGCTGTTTTTT. The rearrangement uses TRBV7-9 and TRBJ2-2, with TRBD1 matching over 10 bases. CDR3 length equals 14 residues. The germline CDR1 and CDR2 sequences are SEHNR and FQNEAQ (reference sequence). V dropped 5 bases and J dropped 5; count of bases not matched to a gene: 2.

V is TRBV7-2 and J is TRBJ2-5, with 7 nucleotides matching TRBD2. The J call is in doubt because the DNA end fits TRBJ2-7 better. The CDR3 has 16 amino acids. The germline V gene has CDR1 SGHTA and CDR2 FQGNSA. CDR3 amino acids: CASSLVSGAVPYEQYF. The CDR3, as DNA: TGTGCCAGCAGCTTGGTGAGCGGGGCCGTACCCTACGAGCAGTACTTC.

The rearrangement uses TRBV5-1 and TRBJ2-1; D unclear. The CDR3 extends over 16 amino acids. Trimming shortened V by 4 bases and J by 4 bases, and 18 bases separated the two germline ends. The germline V gene has CDR1 SGHRS and CDR2 YFSETQ. CDR3 loop: CASSRDSRPLYNEQFF. The CDR3 DNA reads TGCGCCAGCAGCAGAGATTCTAGACCCCTTTACAATGAGCAGTTCTTC.

This chain uses TRBV5-6 with TRBJ1-4; 11 nucleotides agree with TRBD1. This CDR3 has 15 residues. V shed 0 bases, J shed 8 bases, and the junction held 3 bases outside the gene matches. CDR1 is SGHDT, CDR2 YYEEEE, per germline. CDR3 loop: CASSLEGQGAEKLFF. The DNA for the CDR3 is TGTGCCAGCAGCTTGGAAGGACAGGGGGCGGAAAAACTGTTTTTT.

The chain carries TRBV5-4 and TRBJ2-5; a possible D gene is TRBD2 (7 bases). Germline V gene sequence: CDR1 SGHNT, CDR2 YYREEE (reference sequence). The V end was cut by 4 bases, the J end by 3 bases, with 16 bases between. The CDR3 is made up of 15 amino acids. CDR3 residues: CASSQDRTREETQYF. The CDR3 nucleotides are TGTGCCAGCAGCCAAGACAGGACTAGGGAAGAGACCCAGTACTTC. Together with reference TRBV5-4 and TRBJ2-5, the CDR3 gives the full variable domain: ETGVTQSPTHLIKTRGQQVTLRCSSQSGHNTVSWYQQALGQGPQFIFQYYREEENGRGNFPPRFSGLQFPNYSSELNVNALELDDSALYLCASSQDRTREETQYFGPGTRLLVL.

The gene calls are TRBV6-5 and TRBJ2-1; 14 nucleotides align to TRBD2. The J segment lost 8 bases and the V segment lost 8 bases, leaving 8 bases of the junction unmatched. The CDR3 contains 15 residues. The germline V gene has CDR1 MNHEY and CDR2 SVGAGI. In nucleotides, the CDR3 is TGTGCCAGCTTCAGGGGACTAGCGGGAGTTCATGAGCAGTTCTTC. Protein: CASFRGLAGVHEQFF.

The J gene is TRBJ1-1, the V gene TRBV9; 9 bases line up with TRBD1. The V gene's germline CDR1 is SGDLS and CDR2 YYNGEE. The CDR3 consists of 14 residues. Trimming at V came to 5 bases and at J to 1 base, leaving 3 bases not matched to a gene. The CDR3 protein is CASRYRGRNTEAFF. The CDR3 nucleotides are TGTGCCAGCAGGTACAGGGGGCGGAACACTGAAGCTTTCTTT.

The V and J genes are TRBV7-2 and TRBJ2-1; TRBD1 agrees at 7 bases. This CDR3 is built from 15 residues. With V trimmed by 5 bases and J by 2 bases, 6 bases remained unmatched. Germline V gives CDR1 SGHTA, CDR2 FQGNSA. The CDR3 bases are TGTGCCAGCAGCCCAAACAGGGGCGCCTACAATGAGCAGTTCTTC. It specifies CASSPNRGAYNEQFF.

The chain couples TRBV28 to TRBJ2-7; 12 bases align to TRBD1. Trimming removed 4 bases from V and 4 bases from J; junction bases left unmatched: 2. The germline V gene has CDR1 MDHEN and CDR2 SYDVKM. This CDR3 has 14 residues. The DNA of the CDR3 is TGTGCCAGCAGTTGGGACAGGGGGCGATACGAGCAGTACTTC. Translation: CASSWDRGRYEQYF.

The chain carries TRBV7-8 and TRBJ2-1, with 8 bases matching TRBD2. Germline V lookup: CDR1 SGHVS, CDR2 FQNEAQ. This CDR3 spans 16 amino acids. V shed 3 bases, J shed 10 bases, and the junction held 14 bases outside the gene matches. The CDR3: CASSFGDTSGSGEQFF. CDR3 DNA: TGTGCCAGCAGCTTCGGTGATACTAGCGGATCAGGCGAGCAGTTCTTC.

The gene calls are TRBV6-1 and TRBJ1-1; D gene unclear. Deletions cut 9 bases from V and 7 bases from J, with 12 bases between. The germline CDR1 and CDR2 sequences are MNHNS and SASEGT. The length of the CDR3 is 11 residues. The CDR3 bases are TGTGCCAGTAGATTCCGGGGTGAAGCTTTCTTT. Amino acid sequence: CASRFRGEAFF.

This chain uses TRBV6-5 with TRBJ2-5; weak D call: TRBD2 (6 bases). Gene TRBJ2-7 matches the end of the DNA better, so the J call may be wrong. This CDR3 contains 14 residues. Germline V gene lookup returns CDR1 MNHEY and CDR2 SVGAGI. The CDR3 nucleotides are TGTGCCAGCAGTATCCGCGGGGTCCCCTACGAGCAGTACTTC. It encodes CASSIRGVPYEQYF.

The chain links TRBV6-5 to TRBJ2-1; 10 bases fit TRBD2. Trimming removed 0 bases from V and 4 bases from J; junction bases left unmatched: 3. Germline loops: CDR1 MNHEY, CDR2 SVGAGI. This CDR3 region has 16 residues. CDR3 DNA sequence: TGTGCCAGCAGTTACTCAGCGGGGGGGCTTTACAATGAGCAGTTCTTC. Translated: CASSYSAGGLYNEQFF.

The chain links TRBV5-1 to TRBJ2-3, with 9 bases fitting TRBD2. The CDR3 sequence is 16 residues long. Germline trimming cut 3 bases from V and 6 bases from J; bases unmatched to any gene: 11. Germline V gene lookup returns CDR1 SGHRS and CDR2 YFSETQ. The CDR3 is CASSSGVAGEMDTQYF. The CDR3 DNA is TGCGCCAGCAGCTCCGGGGTAGCGGGGGAAATGGATACGCAGTATTTT. Based on the CDR3 plus reference TRBV5-1 and TRBJ2-3, the full variable domain is KAGVTQTPRYLIKTRGQQVTLSCSPISGHRSVSWYQQTPGQGLQFLFEYFSETQRNKGNFPGRFSGRQFSNSRSEMNVSTLELGDSALYLCASSSGVAGEMDTQYFGPGTRLTVL.

This chain links TRBV7-9 with TRBJ2-2; 7 nucleotides agree with TRBD1. This CDR3 spans 15 amino acids. Trimming cost V 1 base and J 4 bases; bases outside gene matches: 3. Germline V lookup: CDR1 SEHNR, CDR2 FQNEAQ (reference sequence). The CDR3 sequence is CASSLGQGVTGELFF. CDR3 in DNA: TGTGCCAGCAGCTTAGGACAGGGTGTCACCGGGGAGCTGTTTTTT.

The chain combines TRBV5-1 with TRBJ2-3; TRBD2 matches at 8 bases. CDR3 size: 14 residues. V was clipped by 1 base and J by 6 bases; unmatched bases: 4. CDR1 and CDR2 from the germline V gene are SGHRS and YFSETQ. CDR3: CASSLTGGRDTQYF. CDR3 bases: TGCGCCAGCAGCTTGACGGGAGGGCGTGATACGCAGTATTTT.

This chain links TRBV28 with TRBJ2-1; 8 bases map to TRBD2. The CDR3 consists of 17 residues. J lost 3 bases, V lost 4 bases, and 11 bases had no gene match. Germline V lookup: CDR1 MDHEN, CDR2 SYDVKM. The CDR3 reads CASSSPLERGSYNEQFF. In nucleotides, the CDR3 is TGTGCCAGCAGTTCCCCCCTCGAGCGGGGGAGCTACAATGAGCAGTTCTTC.

The V call is TRBV6-6, the J call TRBJ1-1; 8 bases are a match to TRBD1. V shed 7 bases and J 6 bases; nucleotides not matched to a gene: 10. The germline V gene encodes CDR1 MNHNY and CDR2 SVGAGI (reference sequence). This CDR3 is built from 14 residues. CDR3 in DNA: TGTGCCAGCACCCTAACAGGGGGGTACTCTGAAGCTTTCTTT. Amino acid sequence: CASTLTGGYSEAFF.

The chain carries TRBV6-5 and TRBJ2-7; D may be TRBD2 (6 bases). The length of the CDR3 is 13 residues. The germline V gene has CDR1 MNHEY and CDR2 SVGAGI. Trimming shortened V by 4 bases and J by 8 bases, and 15 bases separated the two germline ends. The CDR3 nucleotides are TGTGCCAGCAGTTTCGATAGGGGACTTCAGCAGTACTTC. Its translation: CASSFDRGLQQYF.

This clone showed up just once. This chain links TRBV28 with TRBJ2-5; D is unclear. The J call may be wrong; the DNA end is better matched by TRBJ2-7. This CDR3 has 13 residues. Germline V lookup: CDR1 MDHEN, CDR2 SYDVKM. The CDR3 DNA reads TGTGCCACCCTATCCCCAGACTCCTACGAGCAGTACTTC. It specifies CATLSPDSYEQYF.

This chain links TRBV2 with TRBJ2-2; 10 nucleotides match TRBD2. CDR1 and CDR2 from the germline V gene are SNHLY and FYNNEI. V lost 6 bases to trimming and J lost 7 bases; unmatched junction nucleotides: 8. The length of the CDR3 is 15 residues. CDR3 in DNA: TGTGCCAGCAGGGCAGCGGGGGGGCCGGTCGGGGAGCTGTTTTTT. As protein: CASRAAGGPVGELFF. Looking up the rest from reference TRBV2 and TRBJ2-2 gives the full variable domain: EPEVTQTPSHQVTQMGQEVILRCVPISNHLYFYWYRQILGQKVEFLVSFYNNEISEKSEIFDDQFSVERPDGSNFTLKIRSTKLEDSAMYFCASRAAGGPVGELFFGEGSRLTVL.

The gene calls are TRBV28 and TRBJ1-6; tentative D call: TRBD1 (6 bases). V was shortened by 2 bases and J by 9 bases, with 14 bases between the two germline ends. This CDR3 comprises 15 residues. CDR1 is MDHEN and CDR2 is SYDVKM in the germline V gene. The CDR3 spells CASSLRGGLSSPLHF. The CDR3 bases are TGTGCCAGCAGTTTAAGGGGGGGGTTGAGTTCACCCCTCCACTTT.